This T cell receptor (beta chain) was sequenced during a study of CD8 T cells in Susac syndrome. V was shortened by 4 bases and J by 4 bases, with 8 bases between the two germline ends. The CDR3 is made up of 12 amino acids. Per the germline V gene, CDR1 is GTSNPN and CDR2 is SVGIG (reference sequence). The RNA, about 0.45 to 1 ug, was put through reverse transcription using random hexamers. TCRdb recomputed calls from the immunoSEQ multiplex PCR reads with MiXCR, one row per CDR3 protein. The repertoire includes a few hundred thousand distinct CDR3 sequences, 85% to 95% of them detected once, and approximately 0.081% sits in the top ten.

This chain joins TRBV30 and TRBJ1-3; no definite D call. Input material: CD4+ T cells from PBMCs. The sequence was collected from a human donor with multiple sclerosis. The CDR3 nucleotides are TGTGCCTGGATTCCGGGCGGAAACACCATATATTTT. Residues: CAWIPGGNTIYF. Supplemented by reference TRBV30 and TRBJ1-3, the full variable domain reads SQTIHQWPATLVQPVGSPLSLECTVEGTSNPNLYWYRQAAGRGLQLLFYSVGIGQISSEVPQNLSASRPQDRQFILSSKKLLLSDSGFYLCAWIPGGNTIYFGEGSWLTVV.